This TCR beta chain came from a study of blood T cell repertoires in COVID-19. The J segment lost 4 bases and the V segment lost 0 bases, leaving 12 bases of the junction unmatched. The length of the CDR3 is 18 residues. Germline V gene lookup returns CDR1 SGHTA and CDR2 FQGNSA. Measured with immunoSEQ multiplex PCR; TCRdb has only the in-frame clones, and not every one. The sample consists of about 70,000 clones, 80% of them appearing once. This clone was observed a single time. The chain joins TRBV7-2 to TRBJ2-3, with 8 positions matching TRBD2. The sequence was collected from a man between 65 and 79 years old who had recovered from COVID-19. The sequenced material came from peripheral blood. The CDR3 reads CASSLALPSGGPSDTQYF. CDR3 coding DNA: TGTGCCAGCAGCTTAGCGCTTCCATCGGGAGGGCCTTCAGATACGCAGTATTTT.